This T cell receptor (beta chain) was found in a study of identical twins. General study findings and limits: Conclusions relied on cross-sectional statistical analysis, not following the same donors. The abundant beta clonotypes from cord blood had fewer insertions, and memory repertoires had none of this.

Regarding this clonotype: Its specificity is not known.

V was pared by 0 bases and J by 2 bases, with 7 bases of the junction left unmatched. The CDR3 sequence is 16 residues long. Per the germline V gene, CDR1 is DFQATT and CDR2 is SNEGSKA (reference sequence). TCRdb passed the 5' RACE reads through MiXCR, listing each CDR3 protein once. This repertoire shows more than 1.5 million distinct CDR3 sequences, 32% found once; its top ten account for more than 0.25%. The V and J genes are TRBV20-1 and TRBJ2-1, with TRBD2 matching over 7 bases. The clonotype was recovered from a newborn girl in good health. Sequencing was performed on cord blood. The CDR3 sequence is CSARDRRGRAYNEQFF. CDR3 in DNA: TGCAGTGCTAGAGATCGTCGGGGGAGGGCCTACAATGAGCAGTTCTTC.